The rows below give T cell receptor beta chains drawn from one sample of a study of blood T cell repertoires in COVID-19. The method was immunoSEQ multiplex PCR; TCRdb's version includes in-frame clones alone and lacks a portion of them. The table lists fewer than 45,000 clones, roughly 82% of them singletons. The specimen sequenced was peripheral blood. These receptor sequences come from a human donor in a cohort sampled during active COVID-19. Both conserved end residues are part of each CDR3. D genes are given only for firm matches. Only some rows state a clone size, as once, few, many or a class for expanded clones.

cdr3_nt | cdr3_aa | clone_size | d_call | j_call | v_call
TGTGCCAGCAGCCGCGGATGGAATGAGCAGTTCTTC | CASSRGWNEQFF | . | . | TRBJ2-1 | TRBV9
TGTGCCAGCAATAAGAACACTGAAGCTTTCTTT | CASNKNTEAFF | . | . | TRBJ1-1 | TRBV9
TGTGCCAGCAGCCAAGAACTAAACGACAATGAGCAGTTCTTC | CASSQELNDNEQFF | . | . | TRBJ2-1 | TRBV14
TGCGCCAGCAGCCTTGTGGCAGGGGACACCGGGGAGCTGTTTTTT | CASSLVAGDTGELFF | . | . | TRBJ2-2 | TRBV5-1
TGTGCCAGCTCACCTGAGGGTGGGGACACTGAAGCTTTCTTT | CASSPEGGDTEAFF | . | . | TRBJ1-1 | TRBV18
TGTGCCACCAGTGATTTTGCGGGAGTCACCGGGGAGCTGTTTTTT | CATSDFAGVTGELFF | once | TRBD2 | TRBJ2-2 | TRBV24-1
TGTGCCAGTAGAGAGGGGGACAGCGGCTCCTACGAGCAGTACTTC | CASREGDSGSYEQYF | . | TRBD1 | TRBJ2-7 | TRBV19
TGTGCCAGCAGCTTATCAGTAGGGGAGGATTCACCCCTCCACTTT | CASSLSVGEDSPLHF | . | . | TRBJ1-6 | TRBV28
TGTGCCAGCAGCGCGGCTAGCGGGAGCGTGGAGTCCAATGAGCAGTTCTTC | CASSAASGSVESNEQFF | . | TRBD2 | TRBJ2-1 | TRBV9
TGTGCCAGCAGCTTATTGGCGGGATCAGGTCCAGAGCAGTACTTC | CASSLLAGSGPEQYF | . | . | TRBJ2-7 | TRBV7-6
TGTGCCAGCAGCGCCTCTAGCGGGAGGAAGCTTGACAATGAGCAGTTCTTC | CASSASSGRKLDNEQFF | . | TRBD2 | TRBJ2-1 | TRBV7-2
TGTGCCAGCAATGGGCCTAACTCCTACGAGCAGTACTTC | CASNGPNSYEQYF | . | . | TRBJ2-7 | TRBV6-5
TGTGCCAGCAGCTTGGGACAGGTCCTAGGGGGCTATGGCTACACCTTC | CASSLGQVLGGYGYTF | . | . | TRBJ1-2 | TRBV5-4
TGTGCCAGCAGCTTACCCCCGGCAGGGGGCGGTCAGCCCCAGCATTTT | CASSLPPAGGGQPQHF | . | TRBD1 | TRBJ1-5 | TRBV7-3
TGTGCCAGCAGCCGCAATACCGCCCTCTACACAGATACGCAGTATTTT | CASSRNTALYTDTQYF | . | . | TRBJ2-3 | TRBV5-4
TGTGCCTGGAGCCTAGCGGGAGGGCATCCCGGGGAGCTGTTTTTT | CAWSLAGGHPGELFF | . | TRBD2 | TRBJ2-2 | TRBV30
TGTGCCAGCAGCGCCTCTCGCGGGGAGGCCGCCTACGAGCAGTACTTC | CASSASRGEAAYEQYF | once | . | TRBJ2-7 | TRBV7-2
TGTGCCAGCAGCCAAGGGGCGGGAGTAGCGGAGACCCAGTACTTC | CASSQGAGVAETQYF | . | TRBD2 | TRBJ2-5 | TRBV3-1/TRBV3-2
TGTGCCTGGAGCCCGGGATCCAGCGATGAAAAACTGTTTTTT | CAWSPGSSDEKLFF | . | . | TRBJ1-4 | TRBV30
TGTGCCAGCAGAAGCGGGAGCGAGACCCAGTACTTC | CASRSGSETQYF | . | TRBD2 | TRBJ2-5 | TRBV28
TGTGCCAGCAGTGAAGTCGCCGGTTCACCCCTCCACTTT | CASSEVAGSPLHF | . | . | TRBJ1-6 | TRBV6-4
TGTGCCAGCAGACTAGCGGGAGGGGACTACAATGAGCAGTTCTTC | CASRLAGGDYNEQFF | . | TRBD2 | TRBJ2-1 | TRBV14
TGTGCCAGTAGTGCAATAGACAGGGACGAGCAGTACTTC | CASSAIDRDEQYF | . | TRBD1 | TRBJ2-7 | TRBV19
TGCGCCAGCAGCCAAACCTCAGGGGTGGACGGCTACACCTTC | CASSQTSGVDGYTF | . | . | TRBJ1-2 | TRBV5-1
TGTGCCAGCTCATTTCTAGCGGGAGGGGCGACAGATACGCAGTATTTT | CASSFLAGGATDTQYF | . | TRBD2 | TRBJ2-3 | TRBV18
TGTGCCAGTAGTATCCGAGGGGAGGCAAACATTCAGTACTTC | CASSIRGEANIQYF | . | . | TRBJ2-4 | TRBV19
TGTGCCAGCCGACCCGGGTCCTCTGGGGCCAACGTCCTGACTTTC | CASRPGSSGANVLTF | . | . | TRBJ2-6 | TRBV28
TGTGCCTGGAGTGTTTCAGGAAACACCATATATTTT | CAWSVSGNTIYF | few | . | TRBJ1-3 | TRBV30
TGTGCCAGCTCACCTGATAGAAACTATGGCTACACCTTC | CASSPDRNYGYTF | . | . | TRBJ1-2 | TRBV18
TGTGCCAGCAGCAGCCCCGGGACAGCATCCTACGAGCAGTACTTC | CASSSPGTASYEQYF | . | TRBD1 | TRBJ2-7 | TRBV5-4
TGTGCCAGCAGCCAAGTCATAGATTCGTTAAAGCAGTACTTC | CASSQVIDSLKQYF | . | . | TRBJ2-7 | TRBV3-1/TRBV3-2
TGTGCCAGCAAGGTGGGGACAGGGGGGAACACCGGGGAGCTGTTTTTT | CASKVGTGGNTGELFF | . | TRBD1 | TRBJ2-2 | TRBV2
TGTGCCAGCAGTTCGCCACAGGGGGACCACGAGCAGTACTTC | CASSSPQGDHEQYF | few | TRBD1 | TRBJ2-7 | TRBV6-2/TRBV6-3
TGTGCCAGTAGTCTACAGGGAGGGTACGAGCAGTACTTC | CASSLQGGYEQYF | . | . | TRBJ2-7 | TRBV19
TGTGCCAGCACCCTGTATCGGGGCAGGGGAAGAGTGGGCACTGAAGCTTTCTTT | CASTLYRGRGRVGTEAFF | few | . | TRBJ1-1 | TRBV28
TGTGCCAGCAGCTTAGTTTTCGGGATGGGCTCCTATAATTCACCCCTCCACTTT | CASSLVFGMGSYNSPLHF | . | . | TRBJ1-6 | TRBV7-2
TGTGCCAGCAGCTCCGGGAGAGATGGCGAGCAGTACTTC | CASSSGRDGEQYF | once | . | TRBJ2-7 | TRBV7-2
TGTGCCAGCAGCTTGGTTTCGGCAGGGGGTCCCTCGCACTATGGCTACACCTTC | CASSLVSAGGPSHYGYTF | . | TRBD1 | TRBJ1-2 | TRBV5-6
TGTGCCAGCAGCTTATTGGCGGGACCGACAGATACGCAGTATTTT | CASSLLAGPTDTQYF | medium-sized | . | TRBJ2-3 | TRBV9
TGTGCCAGCAGCCAAGCAGGGTCTAGTGGTGAAGCTTTCTTT | CASSQAGSSGEAFF | few | . | TRBJ1-1 | TRBV3-1/TRBV3-2
TGTGCCAGTAGTACCCTACAGGTGGACTATGGCTACACCTTC | CASSTLQVDYGYTF | few | . | TRBJ1-2 | TRBV19
TGTGCCAGCAGTTGGAATTTACAGGGAGATCAAGCTTTCTTT | CASSWNLQGDQAFF | . | . | TRBJ1-1 | TRBV2
TGTGCCAGCAGCCTGGCCACCCAAGAGACCCAGTACTTC | CASSLATQETQYF | . | . | TRBJ2-5 | TRBV11-2
TGCGCCAGCAGCTTATCGAGCGGGAGCCCCAAAAACATTCAGTACTTC | CASSLSSGSPKNIQYF | . | TRBD2 | TRBJ2-4 | TRBV5-1
TGCGCCAGCAGCCAAGGACAGGGAGAGCACAATGAGCAGTTCTTC | CASSQGQGEHNEQFF | . | TRBD1 | TRBJ2-1 | TRBV4-1